Listed here are 30 T cell receptor beta chains from one sample, sequenced in a study of T cell clonality in common variable immunodeficiency. No cognate antigen is known for these TCRs. TCRdb's copy holds only in-frame clones and misses some; the assay was immunoSEQ multiplex PCR. The specimen has some 12,000 clones, none found just once. Findings and limits, study-wide: Reportedly, TCR beta sequences from common variable immunodeficiency showed fewer deletions and N-nucleotide insertions.

Sequencing input: peripheral blood mononuclear cells. These receptors were taken from a human donor with common variable immunodeficiency.

This clone was recorded a few times. The read comes to an end 3 residues before the CDR3 does, leaving the germline J gene to fill in the end. The V call is TRBV30, the J call TRBJ2-5, with TRBD2 identical over 8 bases. The CDR3 is 14 residues long. Germline CDR1 and CDR2: GTSNPN and SVGIG (reference sequence). V shed 0 bases, J shed 5 bases, and the junction held 5 bases outside the gene matches. CDR3 region: CAWSVGTRGETQYF. The DNA read from the CDR3 is TGTGCCTGGAGTGTAGGGACTAGAGGCGAGACC. The variable domain in full, completed from reference TRBV30 and TRBJ2-5, reads SQTIHQWPATLVQPVGSPLSLECTVEGTSNPNLYWYRQAAGRGLQLLFYSVGIGQISSEVPQNLSASRPQDRQFILSSKKLLLSDSGFYLCAWSVGTRGETQYFGPGTRLLVL.

The sample holds a few counts of this clone. The read stops 3 residues short of the end of the CDR3; the missing end is completed from the germline J gene. The chain is built from TRBV18 and TRBJ1-6, with D tentatively TRBD1 (6 bases). Germline V gene data show CDR1 as KGHSH and CDR2 as LQKENI. V was cut by 3 bases and J by 7 bases, with 10 bases left in between. This CDR3 is built from 14 residues. The CDR3 is CASSPRTVNSPLHF. Incomplete CDR3 DNA: TGTGCCAGCTCACCGAGGACAGTAAATTCACCC.

In the case of this clone: The observed sequence ends 3 residues before the CDR3 terminus, with the missing tail filled in from the germline J gene. J is TRBJ1-2 and V is TRBV5-1; D remains ambiguous. Germline-derived CDR1 and CDR2 are SGHRS and YFSETQ. The V and J ends lost 0 bases and 4 bases respectively, with 10 bases between them. The CDR3 contains 14 residues. Incomplete CDR3 DNA: TGCGCCAGCAGCTTGGGGAGGGTAACCTATGGC. Translating gives CASSLGRVTYG. The CDR3 as a whole reads CASSLGRVTYGYTF. The complete variable domain, with remaining parts taken from reference TRBV5-1 and TRBJ1-2, reads KAGVTQTPRYLIKTRGQQVTLSCSPISGHRSVSWYQQTPGQGLQFLFEYFSETQRNKGNFPGRFSGRQFSNSRSEMNVSTLELGDSALYLCASSLGRVTYGYTFGSGTRLTVV.

CDR3 region: CASSQGLLSYNEQFF. CDR3 bases read: TGTGCCAGCAGCCAGGGACTACTGTCCTACAATGAG. V gene TRBV5-5 combines with J gene TRBJ2-1; 7 bases are a match to TRBD2. The read halts 3 residues ahead of the CDR3 end, with the missing end drawn from the germline J gene. CDR1 and CDR2 (germline): SGHKS, YYEKEE (reference sequence). J was trimmed by 1 base and V by 4 bases; bases with no gene match: 5. CDR3 length: 15 amino acids.

In the case of this clone: The sequence runs out 3 residues before the end of the CDR3; the remainder is reconstructed from the germline J gene. The chain employs TRBV7-6 and TRBJ2-7; 9 nucleotides match TRBD2. The germline V gene has CDR1 SGHVS and CDR2 FNYEAQ. Unmatched junction bases numbered 11, after V lost 2 bases and J lost 6 bases. This CDR3 contains 16 residues. The chain's CDR3 is CASSLRTAGGPSEQYF. Partial CDR3 DNA: TGTGCCAGCAGCTTAAGAACGGCGGGGGGGCCGTCCGAG.

This clone rates as medium-sized (0.01 to 0.1%). Read coverage stops 3 residues before the CDR3 terminus; the germline J gene supplies the remainder. The V gene is TRBV5-1, the J gene TRBJ2-7, with D unresolved. Trimming pared 0 bases from V and 3 bases from J, leaving 13 bases between. Germline V gene sequence: CDR1 SGHRS, CDR2 YFSETQ. CDR3 size: 15 residues. The covered CDR3 bases are TGCGCCAGCAGCTTGGGCGGCAACCAGTACTACGAG. The encoded protein is CASSLGGNQYYE. The full CDR3 protein reads CASSLGGNQYYEQYF.

A note on this clone: The observed sequence ends 3 residues before the CDR3 terminus, with the missing tail filled in from the germline J gene. The rearrangement links TRBV18 to TRBJ2-2; D may be TRBD1 (5 bases). Germline lookup yields CDR1 KGHSH and CDR2 LQKENI. CDR3 length: 15 amino acids. V gave up 1 base and J gave up 2 bases, with 8 bases separating them. CDR3 residues: CASSPRGRNTGELFF. The part of the CDR3 DNA that was read is TGTGCCAGCTCACCACGGGGCAGAAACACCGGGGAG.

About this clone itself: The observed sequence ends 3 residues before the CDR3 terminus, with the missing tail filled in from the germline J gene. V and J are TRBV7-9 and TRBJ2-5, with 9 bases identical to TRBD1. The germline V gene has CDR1 SEHNR and CDR2 FQNEAQ (reference sequence). The CDR3 is 13 residues long. The V segment lost 11 bases and the J segment 2 bases; nucleotides outside the gene matches: 6. The DNA read from the CDR3 is TGTGCCGCCGGTGGACAGGGGCAAGAGACC. It yields the protein CAAGGQGQET. The full CDR3 sequence reads CAAGGQGQETQYF. The variable domain in full, with the rest retrieved from reference TRBV7-9 and TRBJ2-5, is DTGVSQNPRHKITKRGQNVTFRCDPISEHNRLYWYRQTLGQGPEFLTYFQNEAQLEKSRLLSDRFSAERPKGSFSTLEIQRTEQGDSAMYLCAAGGQGQETQYFGPGTRLLVL.

In its sample, this clone is medium-sized. The CDR3 goes on 3 residues after the read ends, and that part is filled in from the germline J gene. V is TRBV18 and J is TRBJ2-6, with D unresolved. The CDR3 covers 13 residues. Trimming pared 6 bases from V and 1 base from J, leaving 4 bases between. The V gene's germline CDR1 is KGHSH and CDR2 LQKENI. CDR3 region: CASSRSGANVLTF. The DNA read from the CDR3 is TGTGCCAGCTCGCGGTCTGGGGCCAACGTC.

By sample fraction, this clone is medium-sized (0.01 to 0.1%). Read coverage stops 3 residues before the CDR3 terminus; the germline J gene supplies the remainder. The chain recombines TRBV9 with TRBJ1-1; possible D gene TRBD1, 5 bases. Germline V CDR1 and CDR2: SGDLS, YYNGEE. The V end was cut by 3 bases, the J end by 2 bases, with 11 bases between. The CDR3 consists of 14 residues. Incomplete CDR3 DNA: TGTGCCAGCAGCGCTACAGGATCAAACACTGAA. Translation gives CASSATGSNTE. The entire CDR3 sequence reads CASSATGSNTEAFF.

To note about this clone: The read gets to within 3 residues of the CDR3 end, and the germline J gene fills in the rest. The gene calls are TRBV6-1 and TRBJ2-5, with 7 bases aligning to TRBD2. V lost 2 bases to trimming and J lost 2 bases; unmatched junction nucleotides: 11. The CDR3 totals 17 residues. CDR1 is MNHNS and CDR2 is SASEGT in the germline V gene. The CDR3 DNA, read in part, is TGTGCCAGCAGTGAAACACCCACGCTAGCGGCTCAAGAGACC. Its translation is CASSETPTLAAQET. The entire CDR3 protein is CASSETPTLAAQETQYF.

This clone was seen only a few times. With the read ending 3 residues before the CDR3 end, the germline J gene is used to fill in that end. This sequence joins TRBV7-9 and TRBJ2-5; TRBD2 agrees at 10 bases. The ends lost 6 bases at V and 4 bases at J; junction bases unmatched: 2. The V gene's germline CDR1 is SEHNR and CDR2 FQNEAQ (reference sequence). The CDR3 spans 13 residues. CDR3 sequence reads: CASRIAGGETQYF. The CDR3 DNA, read in part, is TGTGCCAGCAGAATAGCGGGGGGAGAGACC.

In its sample, this clone ranks as medium-sized (0.01 to 0.1%). The read terminates 3 residues before the CDR3 end, so the remaining end is supplied by the germline J gene. The chain combines TRBV12-5 with TRBJ1-2; D is ambiguous. The germline gives CDR1 LGHNT, CDR2 FRNRAP. The CDR3 loop spans 12 amino acids. The CDR3 protein is CASGFEGSRYTF. CDR3 bases read: TGTGCTAGTGGTTTTGAGGGCAGCCGT. The full variable domain, its missing parts supplied by reference TRBV12-5 and TRBJ1-2, is DARVTQTPRHKVTEMGQEVTMRCQPILGHNTVFWYRQTMMQGLELLAYFRNRAPLDDSGMPKDRFSAEMPDATLATLKIQPSEPRDSAVYFCASGFEGSRYTFGSGTRLTVV.

This clone was seen at least ten times. With the read ending 3 residues before the CDR3 end, the germline J gene is used to fill in that end. The rearrangement joins TRBV2 to TRBJ2-1; D may be TRBD1 (5 bases). The V gene's germline CDR1 is SNHLY and CDR2 FYNNEI. This CDR3 is built from 12 residues. The V gene lost 5 bases and the J gene lost 4 bases, with 6 bases spanning the gap. The CDR3 DNA, read in part, is TGTGCCAGCAGTACAGGTTACAATGAG. Translation gives CASSTGYNE. The whole CDR3 sequence reads CASSTGYNEQFF. Supplemented by reference TRBV2 and TRBJ2-1, the full variable domain reads EPEVTQTPSHQVTQMGQEVILRCVPISNHLYFYWYRQILGQKVEFLVSFYNNEISEKSEIFDDQFSVERPDGSNFTLKIRSTKLEDSAMYFCASSTGYNEQFFGPGTRLTVL.

This clone was recorded a few times. The CDR3 goes on 3 residues after the read ends, and that part is filled in from the germline J gene. The chain uses TRBV18 and TRBJ2-7; 11 bases map to TRBD2. Germline V gene sequence: CDR1 KGHSH, CDR2 LQKENI. This CDR3 region has 15 residues. Trimming took 6 bases from V and 2 from J; bases not matched to a gene: 6. The sequenced part of the CDR3 DNA is TGTGCCAGCTCTCCCGGGACTAGCGGACCCTACGAG. This sequence encodes CASSPGTSGPYE. The whole CDR3 protein reads CASSPGTSGPYEQYF.

Notes on this clone: The read falls 3 residues short of the CDR3 end, and the missing part is taken from the germline J gene. The J gene is TRBJ2-3, the V gene TRBV23-1, with 9 positions matching TRBD2. TRBV23-1 is an ORF, and what it does is uncertain. The CDR3 loop spans 16 amino acids. With V trimmed by 8 bases and J by 5 bases, 14 bases remained unmatched. The CDR3 region is CASSQAWRGGLDTQYF. CDR3 bases read: TGCGCCAGCTCCCAAGCATGGCGGGGGGGATTAGATACG.

Worth noting for this clone: The read stops 3 residues short of the end of the CDR3; the missing end is completed from the germline J gene. The chain has TRBV7-9 and TRBJ2-7; unclear D gene. The CDR3 has 13 amino acids. Germline CDR1 SEHNR, CDR2 FQNEAQ (reference sequence). Deletions cut 3 bases from V and 2 bases from J, with 8 bases between. The CDR3 reads CASSFAETYEQYF. The sequenced CDR3 bases are TGTGCCAGCAGCTTCGCAGAAACCTACGAG.

This clone was detected a few times. CDR3 DNA (partial): TGTGCCAGCAGTGAAGCAAGGGGGTCGTACGAG. It encodes CASSEARGSYE. The CDR3 in its entirety is CASSEARGSYEQYF. The chain is built from TRBV6-1 and TRBJ2-7; the D gene is possibly TRBD1 (6 bases). The sequence runs out 3 residues before the end of the CDR3; the remainder is reconstructed from the germline J gene. The germline CDR1 and CDR2 sequences are MNHNS and SASEGT. The CDR3 is made up of 14 amino acids. The V gene lost 0 bases and the J gene lost 4 bases, with 10 bases spanning the gap.

This clone was observed a handful of times. The observed sequence ends 3 residues before the CDR3 terminus, with the missing tail filled in from the germline J gene. The V call is TRBV2, the J call TRBJ2-7; maybe TRBD2 (6 bases). The CDR3 runs to 14 residues. The germline V gene has CDR1 SNHLY and CDR2 FYNNEI. V lost 8 bases and J lost 0, with 14 bases in between. The CDR3 spells CASGRDFSSYEQYF. The DNA read from the CDR3 is TGTGCCAGCGGCCGGGACTTCAGCTCCTACGAG.

Regarding this clone: The read stops 3 residues short of the end of the CDR3; the missing end is completed from the germline J gene. The chain joins TRBV2 to TRBJ1-1, with D maybe TRBD1 (5 bases). V gave up 4 bases and J gave up 2 bases, with 11 bases separating them. The CDR3 is made up of 14 amino acids. Germline V lookup: CDR1 SNHLY, CDR2 FYNNEI. CDR3 bases read: TGTGCCAGCAGTGTGGCGACAGATAACACTGAA. This encodes CASSVATDNTE. The complete CDR3 sequence is CASSVATDNTEAFF.

This clone has a handful of counts. The read ends 3 residues shy of where the CDR3 ends; the end is completed using the germline J gene. The chain joins TRBV19 to TRBJ1-1, with 9 bases identical to TRBD1. The germline gives CDR1 LNHDA, CDR2 SQIVND (reference sequence). V lost 5 bases, J lost 2 bases, and 6 bases stayed unmatched. This CDR3 has 15 residues. The CDR3 bases that were read are TGTGCCAGTAGTTCGCCGGGACAGGGTAACACTGAA. This sequence encodes CASSSPGQGNTE. The entire CDR3 is CASSSPGQGNTEAFF.

This clone was detected many times. The read terminates 3 residues ahead of where the CDR3 ends, so the germline J gene completes it. V and J are TRBV20-1 and TRBJ1-6, with 8 bases that match TRBD1. V lost 3 bases to trimming and J lost 8 bases; unmatched junction nucleotides: 15. The CDR3 length is 17 residues. Germline V lookup: CDR1 DFQATT, CDR2 SNEGSKA (reference sequence). Partial CDR3 DNA: TGCAGTGCTAGCCGAGGCGGGGCGGGGGACAGGCATTCACCC. Translating gives CSASRGGAGDRHSP. The full-length CDR3 reads as CSASRGGAGDRHSPLHF.

The table lists this clone with a few counts. The read falls 3 residues short of the CDR3 end, and the missing part is taken from the germline J gene. The chain recombines TRBV7-8 with TRBJ2-5; 14 nucleotides agree with TRBD2. V shed 6 bases and J 1 base; nucleotides not matched to a gene: 10. The CDR3 length is 18 residues. CDR1 SGHVS and CDR2 FQNEAQ come from the germline V gene. The CDR3 is CASRGGLAGGPFQETQYF. CDR3 DNA (partial): TGTGCCAGCAGGGGTGGACTAGCGGGGGGTCCTTTCCAAGAGACC.

This clone was counted a few times. The read ends 3 residues before the CDR3 terminus; that terminus is restored from the germline J gene. The chain is built from TRBV7-6 and TRBJ1-2; D call uncertain. From germline, CDR1 is SGHVS and CDR2 FNYEAQ. The V end lost 2 bases, the J end lost 0 bases, and 7 bases lay between the germline ends. The CDR3 covers 14 residues. CDR3 amino acids: CASSLTQSNYGYTF. Incomplete CDR3 DNA: TGTGCCAGCAGCTTAACACAGTCTAACTATGGC.

There are a few counts of this clone. With the read ending 3 residues before the CDR3 end, the germline J gene is used to fill in that end. The chain recombines TRBV7-9 with TRBJ2-5; D remains unclear. The CDR3 consists of 15 residues. The V gene lost 5 bases and the J gene lost 4 bases, with 17 bases spanning the gap. CDR1 SEHNR and CDR2 FQNEAQ come from the germline V gene (reference sequence). The CDR3: CASSPQSGSGETQYF. The DNA read from the CDR3 is TGTGCCAGCAGCCCCCAGTCCGGGTCGGGAGAGACC. Variable domain in full (rest from reference TRBV7-9 and TRBJ2-5): DTGVSQNPRHKITKRGQNVTFRCDPISEHNRLYWYRQTLGQGPEFLTYFQNEAQLEKSRLLSDRFSAERPKGSFSTLEIQRTEQGDSAMYLCASSPQSGSGETQYFGPGTRLLVL.

This clone has more than one count but fewer than ten. The read halts 3 residues ahead of the CDR3 end, with the missing end drawn from the germline J gene. The J gene is TRBJ2-7, the V gene TRBV7-6, with TRBD1 matching 9 bases. The CDR3 has 15 residues. Trimming took 3 bases from V and 3 from J; bases not matched to a gene: 6. Looked up from germline, CDR1 is SGHVS and CDR2 is FNYEAQ. The CDR3 spells CASSLEGQGFYEQYF. Incomplete CDR3 DNA: TGTGCCAGCAGCTTGGAAGGACAGGGGTTCTACGAG.

This clone has ten or more counts. Read data end 3 residues before the CDR3 end; the end is taken from the germline J gene. The V and J genes are TRBV19 and TRBJ2-5; 9 bases fit TRBD2. The germline CDR1 and CDR2 sequences are LNHDA and SQIVND (reference sequence). Unmatched junction bases numbered 12, after V lost 5 bases and J lost 2 bases. The length of the CDR3 is 17 residues. The CDR3 is CASSFGGGGLAQETQYF. Partial CDR3 DNA: TGTGCCAGTAGTTTCGGCGGGGGAGGACTAGCGCAAGAGACC.

In regard to this clone: The DNA ends 3 residues before the CDR3 does, and the rest of the CDR3 is filled in from the germline J gene. V gene TRBV7-8 combines with J gene TRBJ1-2; TRBD1 matches 11 bases. The germline CDR1 and CDR2 sequences are SGHVS and FQNEAQ. CDR3 size: 17 residues. The V and J ends lost 3 bases and 4 bases, in that order; junction bases with no gene match: 10. CDR3 in amino acids: CASSFRDRGSRSYGYTF. The part of the CDR3 DNA that was read is TGTGCCAGCAGCTTCCGGGACAGGGGGAGTCGGAGCTATGGC.

The CDR3 sequence is CASSIGASADTQYF. CDR3 DNA, as far as it was read: TGTGCCAGTAGTATAGGGGCAAGTGCAGATACG. The rearrangement joins TRBV19 to TRBJ2-3, with D unclear. The CDR3 goes on 3 residues after the read ends, and that part is filled in from the germline J gene. The V end was cut by 1 base, the J end by 4 bases, with 9 bases between. Germline CDR1 and CDR2: LNHDA and SQIVND (reference sequence). This CDR3 is 14 amino acids long.

In its sample, this clone was seen a few times. The CDR3 extends 3 residues past the end of the read, so its final part is completed from the germline J gene. The J gene is TRBJ2-5, the V gene TRBV5-1; D uncertain. The CDR3 consists of 14 residues. The germline V gene has CDR1 SGHRS and CDR2 YFSETQ. V lost 1 base and J 5 bases, leaving 12 bases between the germline ends. CDR3 sequence reads: CASSLSISRETQYF. The CDR3 bases that were read are TGCGCCAGCAGCTTGTCTATTTCTCGTGAGACC.